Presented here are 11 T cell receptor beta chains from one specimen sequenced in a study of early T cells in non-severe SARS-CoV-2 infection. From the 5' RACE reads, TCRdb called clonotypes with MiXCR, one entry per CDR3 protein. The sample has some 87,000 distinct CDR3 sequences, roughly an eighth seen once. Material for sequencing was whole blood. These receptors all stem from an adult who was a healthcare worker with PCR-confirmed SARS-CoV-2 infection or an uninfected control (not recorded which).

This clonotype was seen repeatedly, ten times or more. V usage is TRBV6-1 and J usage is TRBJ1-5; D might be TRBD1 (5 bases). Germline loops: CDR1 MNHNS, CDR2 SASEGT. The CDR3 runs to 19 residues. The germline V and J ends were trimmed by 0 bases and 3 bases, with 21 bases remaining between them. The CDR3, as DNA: TGTGCCAGCAGTGAAGCCCGTCCCTTTCGGGGGAGGCCCAATCAGCCCCAGCATTTT. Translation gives CASSEARPFRGRPNQPQHF.

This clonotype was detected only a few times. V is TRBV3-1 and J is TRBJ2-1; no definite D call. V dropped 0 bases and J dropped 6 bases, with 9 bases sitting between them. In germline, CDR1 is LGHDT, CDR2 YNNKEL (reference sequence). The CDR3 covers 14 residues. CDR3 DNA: TGTGCCAGCAGCCAAGATCGGGTAGCCAATGAGCAGTTCTTC. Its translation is CASSQDRVANEQFF.

The CDR3 DNA reads as TGTGCCAGCACCTTTGGACAGCGCGAGCAGTACTTC. It specifies CASTFGQREQYF. J is TRBJ2-7 and V is TRBV28; possible D gene TRBD1, 6 bases. Germline values: CDR1 MDHEN, CDR2 SYDVKM. Trimming took 7 bases from V and 6 from J, leaving 13 bases between them. The CDR3 sequence is 12 residues long.

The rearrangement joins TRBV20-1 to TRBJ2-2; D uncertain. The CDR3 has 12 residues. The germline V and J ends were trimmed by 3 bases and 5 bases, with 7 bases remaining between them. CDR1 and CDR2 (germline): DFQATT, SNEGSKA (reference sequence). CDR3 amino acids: CSAREGTGELFF. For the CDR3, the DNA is TGCAGTGCTAGGGAAGGGACCGGGGAGCTGTTTTTT.

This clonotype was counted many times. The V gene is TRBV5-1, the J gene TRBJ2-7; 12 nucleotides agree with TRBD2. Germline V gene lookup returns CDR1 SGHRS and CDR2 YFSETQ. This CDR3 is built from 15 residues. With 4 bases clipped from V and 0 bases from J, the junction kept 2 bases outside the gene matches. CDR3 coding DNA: TGCGCCAGCAGCACTAGCGGGGGGAGCTCCTACGAGCAGTACTTC. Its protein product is CASSTSGGSSYEQYF.

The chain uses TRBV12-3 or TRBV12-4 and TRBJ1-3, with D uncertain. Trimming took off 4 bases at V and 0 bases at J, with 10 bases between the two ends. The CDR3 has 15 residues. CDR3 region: CASSSGPNSGNTIYF. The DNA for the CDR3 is TGTGCCAGCAGTTCAGGACCGAACTCTGGAAACACCATATATTTT.

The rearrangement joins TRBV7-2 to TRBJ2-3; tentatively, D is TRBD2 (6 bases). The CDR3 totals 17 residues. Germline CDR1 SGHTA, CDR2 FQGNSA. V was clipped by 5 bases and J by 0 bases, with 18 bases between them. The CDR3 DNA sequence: TGTGCCAGCAGCGCGTCAGGGCGGGGCCAAAGCACAGATACGCAGTATTTT. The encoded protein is CASSASGRGQSTDTQYF.

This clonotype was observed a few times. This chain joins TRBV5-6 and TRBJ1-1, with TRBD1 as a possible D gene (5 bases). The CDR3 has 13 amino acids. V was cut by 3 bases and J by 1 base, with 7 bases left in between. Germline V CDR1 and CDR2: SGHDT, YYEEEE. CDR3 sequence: CASSWRGNTEAFF. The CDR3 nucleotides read TGTGCCAGCAGCTGGAGGGGGAACACTGAAGCTTTCTTT.

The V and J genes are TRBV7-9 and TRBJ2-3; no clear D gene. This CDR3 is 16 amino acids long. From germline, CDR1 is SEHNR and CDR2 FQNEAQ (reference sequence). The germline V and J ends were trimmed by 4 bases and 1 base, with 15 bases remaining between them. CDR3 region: CASSSQGRLGTDTQYF. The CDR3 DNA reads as TGTGCCAGCAGCTCCCAAGGGCGACTGGGCACAGATACGCAGTATTTT.

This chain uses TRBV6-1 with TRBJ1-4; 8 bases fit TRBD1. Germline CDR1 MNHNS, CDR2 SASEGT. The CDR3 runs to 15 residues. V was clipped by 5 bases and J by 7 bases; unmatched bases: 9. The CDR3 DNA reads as TGTGCCAGCAGTTTGGCAGGGGGCGGTGGTGAAAAACTGTTTTTT. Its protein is CASSLAGGGGEKLFF.

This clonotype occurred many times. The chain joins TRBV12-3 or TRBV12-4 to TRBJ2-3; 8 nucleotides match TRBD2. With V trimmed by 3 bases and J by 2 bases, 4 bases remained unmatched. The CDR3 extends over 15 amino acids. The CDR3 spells CASSLGLGPTDTQYF. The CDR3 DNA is TGTGCCAGCAGTTTGGGACTAGGTCCCACAGATACGCAGTATTTT.